One and the same sample provided the 18 T cell receptor beta chains below, sequenced in a study of regulatory T cells in long-lasting Graves disease. In building TCR beta libraries, iRepertoire HTBI primers were used together with Arm-PCR of CDR3 regions. TCRdb re-called the multiplex PCR reads with MiXCR, one entry per CDR3 protein. The sample records 420,000 or so distinct CDR3 sequences, about a sixth being singletons. Noted time point: newly diagnosed GD, antithyroid drugs for less than 3 months. The TCR library was made from RNA that had been extracted from PBMCs in TRIzol. The sample also formed part of further work on T cells in Graves' hyperthyroidism and ophthalmopathy.

Sample: peripheral blood mononuclear cells (PBMCs), taken at new diagnosis, from a patient treated with antithyroid drugs. The source of these receptors is a woman under 30 with Graves disease.

This chain links TRBV29-1 with TRBJ2-7, with 7 bases lining up with TRBD1. CDR3 length: 12 residues. Germline V gives CDR1 SQVTM, CDR2 ANQGSEA. J gave up 6 bases and V 7 bases, and 9 bases lay outside the gene matches. The CDR3 DNA is TGCAGCGCGACAGGGTTAAAGGGCGAGCAGTACTTC. Translation gives CSATGLKGEQYF.

Many counts were recorded for this clonotype. The V call is TRBV7-2, the J call TRBJ2-5, with 11 bases aligning to TRBD2. CDR3 size: 16 residues. V lost 5 bases, J lost 3 bases, and 8 bases stayed unmatched. Germline CDR1 SGHTA, CDR2 FQGNSA. CDR3 region: CASSRDLTSGKETQYF. CDR3 bases: TGTGCCAGCAGCCGGGACCTGACTAGCGGGAAAGAGACCCAGTACTTC.

The rearrangement links TRBV14 to TRBJ2-2, with D uncertain. Trimming took 0 bases from V and 4 from J, leaving 15 bases between them. The CDR3 loop spans 17 amino acids. CDR1 is SGHDN and CDR2 is FVKESK in the germline V gene. The CDR3 is CASSQEMNIASTGELFF. CDR3 coding DNA: TGTGCCAGCAGCCAAGAGATGAATATTGCTAGCACCGGGGAGCTGTTTTTT.

In this sample, this clonotype turned up a few times. The chain joins TRBV6-5 to TRBJ2-2, with 7 bases fitting TRBD2. Trimming took 2 bases from V and 0 from J; bases not matched to a gene: 0. Germline CDR1 MNHEY, CDR2 SVGAGI. CDR3 length equals 15 residues. CDR3 in DNA: TGTGCCAGCAGTTACCGGGGGGCGAACACCGGGGAGCTGTTTTTT. Residues: CASSYRGANTGELFF.

This clonotype showed up just a few times. The chain recombines TRBV30 with TRBJ1-2; D unresolved. V was shortened by 4 bases and J by 8 bases, with 8 bases between the two germline ends. CDR3 length: 10 amino acids. Per germline, CDR1 GTSNPN and CDR2 SVGIG (reference sequence). The CDR3 DNA reads as TGTGCCTGGATGGCGGGGGGCTACACCTTC. The encoded protein is CAWMAGGYTF. The full variable domain, its missing parts supplied by reference TRBV30 and TRBJ1-2, is SQTIHQWPATLVQPVGSPLSLECTVEGTSNPNLYWYRQAAGRGLQLLFYSVGIGQISSEVPQNLSASRPQDRQFILSSKKLLLSDSGFYLCAWMAGGYTFGSGTRLTVV.

The chain combines TRBV11-2 with TRBJ1-1; TRBD1 matches at 10 bases. From germline, CDR1 is SGHAT and CDR2 FQNNGV. Trimming at V came to 5 bases and at J to 4 bases, leaving 7 bases not matched to a gene. The CDR3 is 15 amino acids. The CDR3 DNA sequence: TGTGCCAGCAGCGCCCGTGACAGGGGGCCCACTGAAGCTTTCTTT. Its protein product is CASSARDRGPTEAFF.

In its sample, this clonotype was seen a few times. This chain links TRBV4-1 with TRBJ2-5; a possible D gene is TRBD2 (6 bases). The CDR3 runs to 18 residues. V dropped 0 bases and J dropped 3 bases, with 20 bases sitting between them. Germline assignment: CDR1 MGHRA and CDR2 YSYEKL. CDR3 sequence reads: CASSQDIIAERKKETQYF. CDR3 nucleotides: TGCGCCAGCAGCCAAGATATCATAGCGGAGCGAAAGAAAGAGACCCAGTACTTC.

This clonotype was detected ten times or more. This rearrangement joins TRBV6-1 to TRBJ2-7, with D hard to call. The germline CDR1 and CDR2 sequences are MNHNS and SASEGT. The V and J ends lost 5 bases and 4 bases respectively, with 15 bases between them. This CDR3 is 14 amino acids long. The CDR3 sequence is CASSPSMASYEQYF. The CDR3 nucleotides are TGTGCCAGCAGTCCCTCCATGGCTTCGTACGAGCAGTACTTC.

This clonotype occurred many times. The V call is TRBV7-3, the J call TRBJ2-1; TRBD2 aligns across 8 bases. The V segment lost 2 bases and the J segment 5 bases; nucleotides outside the gene matches: 11. The CDR3 extends over 17 amino acids. Germline V gene lookup returns CDR1 SGHTA and CDR2 FQGTGA. The CDR3 sequence is CASSLGAAAGGHNEQFF. DNA for the CDR3: TGTGCCAGCAGCTTAGGGGCAGCTGCGGGAGGACACAATGAGCAGTTCTTC.

This clonotype occurred many times. The chain links TRBV7-2 to TRBJ2-7, with unresolved D. The CDR3 covers 14 residues. Trimming left V 5 bases short and J 6 bases short, with 17 bases between. Per the germline V gene, CDR1 is SGHTA and CDR2 is FQGNSA. In nucleotides, the CDR3 is TGTGCCAGCAGCACACCCGGGTTACACGGCGAGCAGTACTTC. Amino acids: CASSTPGLHGEQYF.

The chain links TRBV12-3 or TRBV12-4 to TRBJ2-2, with a tentative D call TRBD2 (6 bases). This CDR3 has 18 residues. The ends were cut back, 0 bases at V and 5 bases at J, with 19 bases in the middle. The CDR3, as DNA: TGTGCCAGCAGTTTAGCGCTTTCTGATTCAGGAGGGACCGGGGAGCTGTTTTTT. Protein product: CASSLALSDSGGTGELFF.

CDR3: CASRSNGGREQYF. Written as DNA, the CDR3 is TGTGCCAGCAGGAGTAACGGGGGACGCGAGCAGTACTTC. This rearrangement joins TRBV11-2 to TRBJ2-7, with a possible D match to TRBD2 (6 bases). The V end was cut by 6 bases, the J end by 6 bases, with 15 bases between. Germline V lookup: CDR1 SGHAT, CDR2 FQNNGV. This CDR3 is 13 amino acids long.

This clonotype was detected many times. This chain connects TRBV7-9 to TRBJ2-7; D may be TRBD2 (6 bases). This CDR3 region has 14 residues. V lost 6 bases and J lost 0, with 12 bases in between. Germline CDR1 SEHNR, CDR2 FQNEAQ (reference sequence). The CDR3 DNA sequence: TGTGCCAGCAGTTTCGGCGGGAACTCCTACGAGCAGTACTTC. Its protein product is CASSFGGNSYEQYF. The full variable domain, completed using reference TRBV7-9 and TRBJ2-7, is DTGVSQNPRHKITKRGQNVTFRCDPISEHNRLYWYRQTLGQGPEFLTYFQNEAQLEKSRLLSDRFSAERPKGSFSTLEIQRTEQGDSAMYLCASSFGGNSYEQYFGPGTRLTVT.

This clonotype was observed many times. V usage is TRBV12-3 or TRBV12-4 and J usage is TRBJ1-2; TRBD1 matches 10 bases. This CDR3 comprises 15 residues. V lost 5 bases, J lost 5 bases, and 8 bases stayed unmatched. Written as DNA, the CDR3 is TGTGCCAGCAGTCAGACAGGGGGCCAGGTTTATGGCTACACCTTC. Translating gives CASSQTGGQVYGYTF.

The sample holds many counts of this clonotype. The chain links TRBV2 to TRBJ2-7; no reliable D call. Looked up from germline, CDR1 is SNHLY and CDR2 is FYNNEI. The CDR3 runs to 16 residues. Trimming took off 3 bases at V and 0 bases at J, with 15 bases between the two ends. The DNA for the CDR3 is TGTGCCAGCAGTGACCCCAGCAGAGGTACCTCCTACGAGCAGTACTTC. This codes for CASSDPSRGTSYEQYF.

The sample holds many counts of this clonotype. The chain couples TRBV11-2 to TRBJ2-7, with TRBD1 identical over 8 bases. CDR3 size: 14 residues. Germline-derived CDR1 and CDR2 are SGHAT and FQNNGV. The ends lost 6 bases at V and 4 bases at J; junction bases unmatched: 8. CDR3 loop: CASRVGQGAYEQYF. For the CDR3, the DNA is TGTGCCAGCAGAGTCGGCCAGGGGGCATACGAGCAGTACTTC.

This clonotype showed up many times. V and J are TRBV12-3 or TRBV12-4 and TRBJ2-5, with 7 bases aligning to TRBD1. The J segment lost 1 base and the V segment lost 6 bases, leaving 17 bases of the junction unmatched. The CDR3 extends over 18 amino acids. DNA for the CDR3: TGTGCCAGCAGCCCGGGCGGAAGGAGACAGGGCCCCCAAGAGACCCAGTACTTC. It encodes CASSPGGRRQGPQETQYF.

Ten or more counts support this clonotype. The V gene is TRBV28, the J gene TRBJ1-2; 9 bases fit TRBD1. CDR3 length: 15 residues. The junction had 5 bases not matched to a gene; V was cut back by 4 bases and J by 2 bases. Germline V gives CDR1 MDHEN, CDR2 SYDVKM. CDR3 protein: CASSSNRGQNYGYTF. CDR3 sequence (DNA): TGTGCCAGCAGTTCCAACAGGGGGCAGAACTATGGCTACACCTTC.